Each of the 16 T cell receptor beta chains below was sequenced from the same sample in a study of blood T cell repertoires in COVID-19 (dated by TCRdb to 2020 to 2021). Library preparation employed the immunoSEQ multiplex PCR assay. TCRdb's version of the immuneACCESS table is confined to in-frame rearrangements and falls short of the full clone set. An unresolved V gene accounts for under half of the shortfall where checked; the remainder is of unknown origin. The sample contains under 35,000 clones, 78% of them found a single time. Together, the top ten hold 30% to 40% of the sample. Specimen: peripheral blood. The receptor set was obtained from a man older than 75 with acute or convalescent COVID-19.

V is TRBV19 and J is TRBJ1-3, with D maybe TRBD1 (6 bases). V was trimmed by 5 bases and J by 0 bases, leaving 11 bases between them. The CDR3 has 15 amino acids. Germline CDR1 reads LNHDA; CDR2 reads SQIVND (reference sequence). The CDR3: CASSLQGSSGNTIYF. The CDR3 bases are TGTGCCAGTAGTTTACAGGGTTCCTCTGGAAACACCATATATTTT.

The chain is built from TRBV30 and TRBJ1-2; D uncertain. CDR3 length: 14 residues. Germline-derived CDR1 and CDR2 are GTSNPN and SVGIG (reference sequence). V was shortened by 4 bases and J by 6 bases, with 18 bases between the two germline ends. The chain's CDR3 is CAWTWAGNGDGYTF. Here the CDR3 DNA reads TGTGCCTGGACCTGGGCGGGAAACGGAGATGGCTACACCTTC.

This sequence joins TRBV4-3 and TRBJ1-6; 8 nucleotides line up with TRBD1. V was clipped by 2 bases and J by 10 bases; unmatched bases: 1. The CDR3 length is 13 residues. Germline CDR1 reads LGHNA; CDR2 reads YSLEER. In DNA form, the CDR3 reads TGCGCCAGCAGCCAAAACAGGGGGTCACCCCTCCACTTT. Residues: CASSQNRGSPLHF.

The chain joins TRBV9 to TRBJ2-1; 10 nucleotides line up with TRBD2. From germline, CDR1 is SGDLS and CDR2 YYNGEE. The CDR3 spans 16 residues. After removal of 3 bases from V and 5 bases from J, the junction contained 8 bases not matched to a gene. The CDR3 nucleotides are TGTGCCAGCAGCGCCAGGGGTAGCGGGGGGAACAATGAGCAGTTCTTC. This translates into CASSARGSGGNNEQFF.

The chain carries TRBV2 and TRBJ1-5; D gene uncertain. V was cut by 7 bases and J by 4 bases, with 11 bases left in between. Germline values: CDR1 SNHLY, CDR2 FYNNEI. CDR3 length equals 13 residues. CDR3 region: CASTPGGNQPQHF. The CDR3 coding sequence is TGTGCCAGCACCCCGGGAGGGAATCAGCCCCAGCATTTT.

The rearrangement uses TRBV6-5 and TRBJ2-2; 11 bases agree with TRBD2. Germline V CDR1 and CDR2: MNHEY, SVGAGI. This CDR3 spans 16 amino acids. V gave up 3 bases and J gave up 4 bases; unmatched junction bases: 4. This CDR3 reads CASSYSGTSGTGELFF. CDR3 bases: TGTGCCAGCAGTTATTCCGGGACTAGCGGCACCGGGGAGCTGTTTTTT.

In this sample, this clone turned up once. CDR3 sequence reads: CATYLRSSFHGYTF. The CDR3 DNA sequence: TGTGCCACCTACCTGAGGTCGTCGTTTCATGGCTACACCTTC. The chain links TRBV5-6 to TRBJ1-2; no reliable D call. Germline CDR1 and CDR2: SGHDT and YYEEEE. Trimming took 9 bases from V and 6 from J, leaving 21 bases between them. This CDR3 has 14 residues.

The rearrangement uses TRBV7-3 and TRBJ2-5, with 7 bases aligning to TRBD1. Trimming took 5 bases from V and 4 from J; bases not matched to a gene: 7. CDR1 and CDR2 from the germline V gene are SGHTA and FQGTGA. The CDR3 runs 14 residues. CDR3 nucleotide sequence: TGTGCCAGCAGCGCGACAGGGTCTGCAGAGACCCAGTACTTC. It yields the protein CASSATGSAETQYF.

The chain carries TRBV30 and TRBJ2-3; D is possibly TRBD2 (5 bases). This CDR3 contains 12 residues. CDR1 is GTSNPN, CDR2 SVGIG, per germline (reference sequence). Trimming took off 3 bases at V and 6 bases at J, with 10 bases between the two ends. CDR3 coding DNA: TGTGCCTGGAGCCCCCCGGGGGATACGCAGTATTTT. Translation gives CAWSPPGDTQYF.

The chain employs TRBV24-1 and TRBJ1-6; D call uncertain. This CDR3 comprises 14 residues. V lost 7 bases and J lost 8, with 14 bases in between. The germline CDR1 and CDR2 sequences are KGHDR and SFDVKD. CDR3 region: CATRNQTRDSPLHF. Written as DNA, the CDR3 is TGTGCCACCAGGAATCAAACGAGGGATTCACCCCTCCACTTT.

For the CDR3, the DNA is TGTGCCACCAGTGATTCCCGACTAGCGGGGGGGCGAGCCCAGACCCAGTACTTC. It translates to CATSDSRLAGGRAQTQYF. The chain recombines TRBV24-1 with TRBJ2-5, with 14 bases that match TRBD2. Per germline, CDR1 KGHDR and CDR2 SFDVKD. With 2 bases clipped from V and 6 bases from J, the junction kept 10 bases outside the gene matches. The CDR3 contains 18 residues.

The chain has TRBV2 and TRBJ1-6; 7 bases are a match to TRBD1. The CDR3 totals 15 residues. The junction had 5 bases not matched to a gene; V was cut back by 6 bases and J by 3 bases. Germline V gene sequence: CDR1 SNHLY, CDR2 FYNNEI. The chain's CDR3 is CASSFRQGYNSPLHF. Here the CDR3 DNA reads TGTGCCAGCAGCTTCCGACAGGGCTATAATTCACCCCTCCACTTT.

This rearrangement joins TRBV4-2 to TRBJ1-1; D perhaps matches TRBD1 (6 bases). Trimming took off 0 bases at V and 2 bases at J, with 13 bases between the two ends. There are 16 residues in the CDR3. Germline V lookup: CDR1 LGHNA, CDR2 YNFKEQ. The CDR3 bases are TGTGCCAGCAGCCAAGAGGGTAGGACAGACAACACTGAAGCTTTCTTT. It is translated as CASSQEGRTDNTEAFF.

The chain employs TRBV2 and TRBJ2-5; 14 nucleotides line up with TRBD2. The CDR3 is 15 amino acids. Germline lookup yields CDR1 SNHLY and CDR2 FYNNEI. V gave up 9 bases and J gave up 3 bases; unmatched junction bases: 6. For the CDR3, the DNA is TGTGCCAGTACCAGGACTAGCGGGGGGAAAGAGACCCAGTACTTC. Translating gives CASTRTSGGKETQYF. The entire variable domain, with the rest obtained from reference TRBV2 and TRBJ2-5, is as follows: EPEVTQTPSHQVTQMGQEVILRCVPISNHLYFYWYRQILGQKVEFLVSFYNNEISEKSEIFDDQFSVERPDGSNFTLKIRSTKLEDSAMYFCASTRTSGGKETQYFGPGTRLLVL.

The chain has TRBV6-2 or TRBV6-3 and TRBJ1-6; D gene uncertain. Looked up from germline, CDR1 is MNHEY and CDR2 is SVGEGT. The CDR3 is 15 amino acids. V was cut by 0 bases and J by 10 bases, with 13 bases left in between. In DNA, the CDR3 is TGTGCCAGCAGTTACTCGAGTTCTGCTTTATCACCCCTCCACTTT. Protein sequence: CASSYSSSALSPLHF.

The chain is built from TRBV11-2 and TRBJ2-2, with 9 positions matching TRBD1. The length of the CDR3 is 15 residues. Germline V gene sequence: CDR1 SGHAT, CDR2 FQNNGV. Unmatched junction bases numbered 8, after V lost 6 bases and J lost 6 bases. As DNA, the CDR3 is TGTGCCAGCAGGTCCGGGACAGGGTGGTCCGGGGAGCTGTTTTTT. It encodes CASRSGTGWSGELFF.